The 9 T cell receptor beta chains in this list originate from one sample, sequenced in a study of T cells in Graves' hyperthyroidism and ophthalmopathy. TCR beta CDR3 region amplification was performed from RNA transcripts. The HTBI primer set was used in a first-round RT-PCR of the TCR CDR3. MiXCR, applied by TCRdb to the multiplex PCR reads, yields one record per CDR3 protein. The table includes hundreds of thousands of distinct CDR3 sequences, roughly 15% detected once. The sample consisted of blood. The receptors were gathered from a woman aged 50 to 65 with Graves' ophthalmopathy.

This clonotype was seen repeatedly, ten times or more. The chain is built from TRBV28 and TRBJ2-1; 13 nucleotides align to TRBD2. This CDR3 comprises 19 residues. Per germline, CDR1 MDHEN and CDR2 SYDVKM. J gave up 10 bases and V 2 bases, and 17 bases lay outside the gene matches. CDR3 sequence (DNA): TGTGCCAGCAGTTTAAGTAATCTAGGGGGACTAGCGGGACCCGGGGAGCAGTTCTTC. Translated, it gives CASSLSNLGGLAGPGEQFF.

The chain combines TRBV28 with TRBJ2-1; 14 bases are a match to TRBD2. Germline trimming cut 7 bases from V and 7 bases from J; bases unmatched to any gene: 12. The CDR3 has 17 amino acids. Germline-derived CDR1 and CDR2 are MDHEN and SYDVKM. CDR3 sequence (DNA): TGTGCCAGCACCCCGACGGGACTAGCGGGAGTAGGGAATGAGCAGTTCTTC. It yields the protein CASTPTGLAGVGNEQFF.

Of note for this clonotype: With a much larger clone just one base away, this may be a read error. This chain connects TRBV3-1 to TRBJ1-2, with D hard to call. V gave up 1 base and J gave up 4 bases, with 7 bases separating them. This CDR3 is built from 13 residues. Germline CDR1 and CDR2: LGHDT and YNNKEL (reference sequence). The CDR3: CASSQGRGYGYTF. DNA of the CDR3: TGTGCCAGCAGCCAAGGACGGGGCTATGGCTACACCTTC.

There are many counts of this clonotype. CDR3 nucleotide sequence: TGTGCCAGCAAGAGGCTTGGAGATACGCAGTATTTT. This translates into CASKRLGDTQYF. The chain couples TRBV27 to TRBJ2-3; the D is unclear. CDR1 and CDR2 (germline): MNHEY, SMNVEV (reference sequence). There are 12 residues in the CDR3. The V and J ends lost 7 bases and 5 bases respectively, with 10 bases between them.

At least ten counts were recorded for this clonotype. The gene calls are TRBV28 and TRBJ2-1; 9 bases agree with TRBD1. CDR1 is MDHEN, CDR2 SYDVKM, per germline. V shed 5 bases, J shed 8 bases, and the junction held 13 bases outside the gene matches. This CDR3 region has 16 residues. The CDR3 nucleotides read TGTGCCAGCAGTAATGAAGGACAGGGGCTTTTCGATGAGCAGTTCTTC. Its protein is CASSNEGQGLFDEQFF.

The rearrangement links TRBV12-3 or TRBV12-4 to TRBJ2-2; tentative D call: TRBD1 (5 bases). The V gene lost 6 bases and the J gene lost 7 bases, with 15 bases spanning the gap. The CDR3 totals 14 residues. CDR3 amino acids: CASSSHQGSGELFF. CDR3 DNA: TGTGCCAGCAGCTCTCACCAGGGTAGCGGGGAGCTGTTTTTT.

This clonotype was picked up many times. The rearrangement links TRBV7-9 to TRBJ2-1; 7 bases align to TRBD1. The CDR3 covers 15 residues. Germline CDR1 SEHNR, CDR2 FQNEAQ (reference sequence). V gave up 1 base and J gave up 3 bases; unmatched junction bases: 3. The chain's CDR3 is CASSLVGQSYNEQFF. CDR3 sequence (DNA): TGTGCCAGCAGCTTAGTGGGACAGAGCTACAATGAGCAGTTCTTC.

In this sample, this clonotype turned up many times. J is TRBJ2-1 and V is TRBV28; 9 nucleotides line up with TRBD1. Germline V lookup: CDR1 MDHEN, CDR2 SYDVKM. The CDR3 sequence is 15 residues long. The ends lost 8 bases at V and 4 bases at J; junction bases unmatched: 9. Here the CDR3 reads CASQVPGQGYNEQFF. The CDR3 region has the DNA TGTGCCAGCCAAGTCCCGGGACAGGGATACAATGAGCAGTTCTTC.

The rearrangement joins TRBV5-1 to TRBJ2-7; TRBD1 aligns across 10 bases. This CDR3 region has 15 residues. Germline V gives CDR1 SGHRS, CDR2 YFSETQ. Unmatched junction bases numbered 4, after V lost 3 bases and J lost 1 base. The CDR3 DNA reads TGCGCCAGCAGCTGTGGGACAGGGGATTCCTACGAGCAGTACTTC. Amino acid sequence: CASSCGTGDSYEQYF.